The clone carrying this T cell receptor beta chain was recorded a few times. The antigen is undetermined. This specimen belongs to a study of T cells after yellow fever vaccination. On the study more broadly: Fractions of low cell number were prepared using SMART-Seq v4 Ultra Low Input.

Universal primer sites and UMIs were introduced during 5'RACE template-switching synthesis of TCR cDNA. TCRdb independently ran MiXCR on the 5' RACE reads; one entry per CDR3 protein. The table includes a few hundred thousand distinct CDR3 sequences, 17% detected once. Study-level points and caveats: Bulk-population clonotypes that are abundant could appear as contaminants in FACS-sorted repertoires. Detected again after the booster were most primary-vaccination clones, at almost 97% CD4 and 80% to 90% CD8.

This CDR3 has 14 residues. The ends lost 3 bases at V and 7 bases at J; junction bases unmatched: 8. Germline lookup yields CDR1 DFQATT and CDR2 SNEGSKA (reference sequence). The chain is built from TRBV20-1 and TRBJ2-2; 7 nucleotides align to TRBD1. The TCR was taken from a man aged 18 to 29 who received the YFV17D yellow fever vaccine. Sequencing used PBMCs, obtained roughly 5 days after the first yellow fever vaccination. For the CDR3, the DNA is TGCAGTGCTAGGACAGGGCGTAATAGCGGGGAGCTGTTTTTT. As protein: CSARTGRNSGELFF.